Shown below are 23 T cell receptor beta chains from a single sample sequenced in a study of beta chain features in type 1 diabetes. Study-wide results and caveats: TCRB CDR3s were moderately but significantly shorter in Type 1 diabetes patients in all four CD4+ subsets.

These TCRs are of unknown antigen specificity. The study reverse transcribed the entire isolated RNA, so it sequenced expressed TCRB transcripts. Libraries were prepared by immunoSEQ multiplex PCR; TCRdb keeps only in-frame clonotypes and omits some of them. Among about 190,000 clones listed, 6% to 9% were seen once. Source material: central memory CD4+ T cells from blood. Receptor source: a man between 18 and 29 years old with type 1 diabetes.

This clone has a handful of counts. J is TRBJ2-3 and V is TRBV30; TRBD2 matches 15 bases. The J segment lost 0 bases and the V segment lost 5 bases, leaving 6 bases of the junction unmatched. Germline CDR1 is GTSNPN and CDR2 is SVGIG (reference sequence). This CDR3 is 17 amino acids long. DNA of the CDR3: TGTGCCTGGGGCGGGGGACTAGCGGGAGGCAGCACAGATACGCAGTATTTT. Protein product: CAWGGGLAGGSTDTQYF. The whole variable domain, filled in from reference TRBV30 and TRBJ2-3, reads SQTIHQWPATLVQPVGSPLSLECTVEGTSNPNLYWYRQAAGRGLQLLFYSVGIGQISSEVPQNLSASRPQDRQFILSSKKLLLSDSGFYLCAWGGGLAGGSTDTQYFGPGTRLTVL.

V is TRBV30 and J is TRBJ2-7, with 8 bases aligning to TRBD1. The CDR3 is 15 amino acids. V shed 0 bases and J 2 bases; nucleotides not matched to a gene: 6. Germline V gene lookup returns CDR1 GTSNPN and CDR2 SVGIG (reference sequence). For the CDR3, the DNA is TGTGCCTGGAGTGTACTCAGGGGGCGACCCTACGAGCAGTACTTC. This encodes CAWSVLRGRPYEQYF.

This chain uses TRBV5-4 with TRBJ2-1, with TRBD1 matching over 9 bases. The junction had 3 bases not matched to a gene; V was cut back by 3 bases and J by 2 bases. The CDR3 extends over 15 amino acids. Germline-derived CDR1 and CDR2 are SGHNT and YYREEE (reference sequence). The CDR3 spells CASSSGQGPYNEQFF. The CDR3 region has the DNA TGTGCCAGCAGCTCGGGACAGGGACCCTACAATGAGCAGTTCTTC.

This chain connects TRBV2 to TRBJ1-2; the D gene is possibly TRBD1 (6 bases). CDR3 length: 14 amino acids. V was trimmed by 5 bases and J by 3 bases, leaving 13 bases between them. Germline CDR1 SNHLY, CDR2 FYNNEI. The CDR3 protein is CASSLQQGHYGYTF. CDR3 DNA sequence: TGTGCCAGCAGTCTTCAACAGGGCCACTATGGCTACACCTTC.

The table lists this clone with a few counts. V and J are TRBV18 and TRBJ2-1; possibly TRBD1 for D (7 bases). Trimming cost V 3 bases and J 7 bases, with 13 bases left between them. The germline V gene has CDR1 KGHSH and CDR2 LQKENI. The CDR3 has 14 amino acids. CDR3 in DNA: TGTGCCAGCTCACCCCCAGGGGGGTTTAATGAGCAGTTCTTC. It specifies CASSPPGGFNEQFF.

The V and J genes are TRBV6-5 and TRBJ2-1; 8 bases align to TRBD1. CDR3 length: 12 amino acids. J was trimmed by 10 bases and V by 6 bases; bases with no gene match: 5. CDR1 is MNHEY and CDR2 is SVGAGI in the germline V gene. The CDR3 DNA sequence: TGTGCCAGCAGCCCAGGGGGCAGCGAGCAGTTCTTC. This sequence encodes CASSPGGSEQFF.

Only a few counts were recorded for this clone. This sequence joins TRBV28 and TRBJ2-6; D possibly corresponds to TRBD2 (6 bases). The V gene lost 2 bases and the J gene lost 0 bases, with 11 bases spanning the gap. Germline V CDR1 and CDR2: MDHEN, SYDVKM. This CDR3 comprises 17 residues. The CDR3 here is CASSLTGLSSGANVLTF. The CDR3 bases are TGTGCCAGCAGTTTAACGGGACTGTCCTCTGGGGCCAACGTCCTGACTTTC.

The CDR3 here is CASSLDIQGTEAFF. The CDR3 DNA sequence: TGTGCCAGCAGCTTAGACATTCAGGGCACTGAAGCTTTCTTT. This sequence joins TRBV7-2 and TRBJ1-1; TRBD1 is a possible D gene (5 bases). With 1 base removed from V and 4 bases from J, the gap between germline ends came to 10 bases. This CDR3 has 14 amino acids. In germline, CDR1 is SGHTA, CDR2 FQGNSA.

The J gene is TRBJ2-1, the V gene TRBV18, with 7 nucleotides matching TRBD2. CDR1 is KGHSH, CDR2 LQKENI, per germline. V trimming: 2 bases; J trimming: 4 bases; junction bases outside the gene matches: 5. The CDR3 extends over 15 amino acids. CDR3 nucleotide sequence: TGTGCCAGCTCACCAGAACTAGCGAGGTACAATGAGCAGTTCTTC. Translating it yields CASSPELARYNEQFF.

The V call is TRBV4-1, the J call TRBJ2-2; 8 bases map to TRBD2. The ends lost 5 bases at V and 2 bases at J; junction bases unmatched: 4. Germline lookup yields CDR1 MGHRA and CDR2 YSYEKL. The CDR3 loop spans 15 amino acids. This CDR3 is CASSFGGVNTGELFF. The CDR3 region has the DNA TGCGCCAGCAGCTTCGGGGGGGTAAACACCGGGGAGCTGTTTTTT.

The sample holds a few counts of this clone. The chain has TRBV9 and TRBJ2-2; a weak D match, TRBD1 (5 bases). Between the trimmed V and J ends, which lost 1 base and 4 bases, there was a span of 8 bases. This CDR3 has 14 residues. The germline gives CDR1 SGDLS, CDR2 YYNGEE. In nucleotides, the CDR3 is TGTGCCAGCAGCGTACAGGGAATCACCGGGGAGCTGTTTTTT. It is translated as CASSVQGITGELFF.

This clone was seen more than once but under ten times. The gene calls are TRBV25-1 and TRBJ2-3, with D uncertain. This CDR3 contains 14 residues. Per the germline V gene, CDR1 is MGHDK and CDR2 is SYGVNS. The V end was cut by 6 bases, the J end by 1 base, with 11 bases between. The CDR3 nucleotides are TGTGCCAGCAGCTATCATCGGGGCACAGATACGCAGTATTTT. This translates into CASSYHRGTDTQYF.

The genes are TRBV7-2 and TRBJ2-3; D possibly corresponds to TRBD2 (5 bases). The CDR3 is 13 amino acids. The germline V gene has CDR1 SGHTA and CDR2 FQGNSA. Trimming took off 3 bases at V and 1 base at J, with 5 bases between the two ends. The CDR3 reads CASSLEGTDTQYF. The CDR3 DNA sequence: TGTGCCAGCAGCTTGGAGGGCACAGATACGCAGTATTTT. The full variable domain, with the rest looked up from reference TRBV7-2 and TRBJ2-3, is GAGVSQSPSNKVTEKGKDVELRCDPISGHTALYWYRQSLGQGLEFLIYFQGNSAPDKSGLPSDRFSAERTGGSVSTLTIQRTQQEDSAVYLCASSLEGTDTQYFGPGTRLTVL.

This clone was counted between two and nine times. The chain combines TRBV2 with TRBJ2-7; D gene uncertain. The CDR3 contains 11 residues. Trimming removed 5 bases from V and 4 bases from J, with 6 bases in between. The germline gives CDR1 SNHLY, CDR2 FYNNEI. As DNA, the CDR3 is TGTGCCAGCAGTCCCAAATACGAGCAGTACTTC. Translated, it gives CASSPKYEQYF.

This chain links TRBV5-1 with TRBJ1-1; 9 bases align to TRBD1. CDR1 and CDR2 (germline): SGHRS, YFSETQ. After removal of 5 bases from V and 1 base from J, the junction contained 3 bases not matched to a gene. The length of the CDR3 is 14 residues. The CDR3 DNA sequence: TGCGCCAGCAGTTGGGGACAGGGGAACACTGAAGCTTTCTTT. Its protein is CASSWGQGNTEAFF.

In its sample, this clone was seen once. The chain combines TRBV2 with TRBJ2-5; D perhaps matches TRBD1 (6 bases). The germline V gene has CDR1 SNHLY and CDR2 FYNNEI. This CDR3 is 13 amino acids long. V dropped 5 bases and J dropped 4 bases, with 11 bases sitting between them. For the CDR3, the DNA is TGTGCCAGCAGTTTAGGGGGTAGAGAGACCCAGTACTTC. Translation gives CASSLGGRETQYF.

The rearrangement links TRBV7-2 to TRBJ1-2; possible D gene TRBD1, 6 bases. V lost 2 bases and J 6 bases, leaving 13 bases between the germline ends. This CDR3 contains 14 residues. Germline CDR1 and CDR2: SGHTA and FQGNSA. CDR3 amino acids: CASSLTGIGDGYTF. As DNA, the CDR3 is TGTGCCAGCAGCTTAACAGGGATAGGGGATGGCTACACCTTC. Complete variable domain (other parts from reference TRBV7-2 and TRBJ1-2): GAGVSQSPSNKVTEKGKDVELRCDPISGHTALYWYRQSLGQGLEFLIYFQGNSAPDKSGLPSDRFSAERTGGSVSTLTIQRTQQEDSAVYLCASSLTGIGDGYTFGSGTRLTVV.

The chain recombines TRBV6-5 with TRBJ1-1; D unclear. Germline V gene sequence: CDR1 MNHEY, CDR2 SVGAGI. The CDR3 covers 14 residues. The V gene lost 6 bases and the J gene lost 4 bases, with 15 bases spanning the gap. CDR3: CASRINLGVTEAFF. Written as DNA, the CDR3 is TGTGCCAGCAGGATCAACCTCGGTGTCACTGAAGCTTTCTTT.

The rearrangement links TRBV14 to TRBJ1-5; no clear D gene. The CDR3 loop spans 14 amino acids. Germline CDR1 SGHDN, CDR2 FVKESK. V was shortened by 3 bases and J by 2 bases, with 8 bases between the two germline ends. The CDR3 sequence: CASSHRGGNQPQHF. In DNA, the CDR3 is TGTGCCAGCAGCCATAGAGGAGGCAATCAGCCCCAGCATTTT.

This clone was detected only a few times. The genes are TRBV5-6 and TRBJ1-2; D is possibly TRBD1 (6 bases). From germline, CDR1 is SGHDT and CDR2 YYEEEE. The germline V and J ends were trimmed by 4 bases and 3 bases, with 16 bases remaining between them. The CDR3 extends over 15 amino acids. In DNA form, the CDR3 reads TGTGCCAGCAGCCCCGGCTTGGACAGCTACTATGGCTACACCTTC. This translates into CASSPGLDSYYGYTF.

This rearrangement joins TRBV11-2 to TRBJ2-7; perhaps TRBD2 as D (6 bases). V gave up 0 bases and J gave up 4 bases, with 16 bases separating them. The V gene's germline CDR1 is SGHAT and CDR2 FQNNGV. The CDR3 consists of 16 residues. This CDR3 is CASSLDARTGDYEQYF. In nucleotides, the CDR3 is TGTGCCAGCAGCTTAGACGCCAGGACGGGGGATTACGAGCAGTACTTC. The variable domain in full, with the rest retrieved from reference TRBV11-2 and TRBJ2-7, is EAGVAQSPRYKIIEKRQSVAFWCNPISGHATLYWYQQILGQGPKLLIQFQNNGVVDDSQLPKDRFSAERLKGVDSTLKIQPAKLEDSAVYLCASSLDARTGDYEQYFGPGTRLTVT.

This chain connects TRBV21-1 to TRBJ1-4; TRBD1 reflects the table's D call only, with no check against the DNA. TRBV21-1 is given as a pseudogene. The length of the CDR3 is 15 residues. CDR3 sequence (DNA): TGTGCCAGCAGCAATCAGGACAGCTGGAATGAAAAACTGTTTTTT. Its translation: CASSNQDSWNEKLFF.

This clone turned up a few times. Other DNA sequences in the sample encode the same CDR3. The rearrangement links TRBV28 to TRBJ2-1; no clear D. Trimming stripped 6 bases from V and 4 bases from J, with 4 bases between. The CDR3 length is 11 residues. Germline CDR1 reads MDHEN; CDR2 reads SYDVKM. The CDR3 loop reads CASSRYNEQFF. CDR3 coding DNA: TGTGCCAGCAGCAGGTACAATGAGCAGTTCTTC.